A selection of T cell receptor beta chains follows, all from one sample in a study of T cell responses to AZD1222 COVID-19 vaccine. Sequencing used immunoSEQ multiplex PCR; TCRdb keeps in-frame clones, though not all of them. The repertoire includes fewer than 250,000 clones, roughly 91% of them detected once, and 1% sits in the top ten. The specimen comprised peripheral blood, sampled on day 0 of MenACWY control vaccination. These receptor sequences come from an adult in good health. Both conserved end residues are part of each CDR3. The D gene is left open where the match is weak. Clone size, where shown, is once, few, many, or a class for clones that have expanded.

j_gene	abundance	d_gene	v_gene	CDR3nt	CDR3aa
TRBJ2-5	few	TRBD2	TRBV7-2	TGTGCCAGCAGCGCCAGCGGGGGGGGCGAGACCCAGTACTTC	CASSASGGGETQYF
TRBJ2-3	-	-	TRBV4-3	TGCGCCAGCAGCCAAGAACGGGGGACAGATACGCAGTATTTT	CASSQERGTDTQYF
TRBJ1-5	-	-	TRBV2	TGTGCCAGCAGTGATCGCCGTTCCGGGCCCCAGCATTTT	CASSDRRSGPQHF
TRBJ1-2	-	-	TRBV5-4	TGTGCCAGCAGCTCCGAGGGAGGAGCCCTCATGGGTGGGGCTGGCTACACCTTC	CASSSEGGALMGGAGYTF
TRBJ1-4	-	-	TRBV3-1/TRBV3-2	TGTGCCAGCAGCCAATTTGTCTCAACTAATGAAAAACTGTTTTTT	CASSQFVSTNEKLFF
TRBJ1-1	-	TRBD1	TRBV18	TGTGCCAGCTCACCGACAGGGGTTGGCACTGAAGCTTTCTTT	CASSPTGVGTEAFF
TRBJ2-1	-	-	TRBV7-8	TGTGCCAGCAGCTTAGGAGGGGGCTCCTACAATGAGCAGTTCTTC	CASSLGGGSYNEQFF
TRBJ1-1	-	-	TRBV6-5	TGTGCCAGCAGTTACCTTACAGAAAACACTGAAGCTTTCTTT	CASSYLTENTEAFF
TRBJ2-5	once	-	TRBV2	TGTGCCAGCAGTGGGACAGTCCAAGAGACCCAGTACTTC	CASSGTVQETQYF
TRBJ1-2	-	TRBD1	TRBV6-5	TGTGCCAGTGCCGGGACAGGGAGGTTCGGACACACCTTC	CASAGTGRFGHTF
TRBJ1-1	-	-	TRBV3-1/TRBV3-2	TGTGCCAGCAGCCGGACTGCGGGTGAAGCTTTCTTT	CASSRTAGEAFF
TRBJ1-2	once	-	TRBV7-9	TGTGCCAGCAGCTCCCCGGACGGCTATGGCTACACCTTC	CASSSPDGYGYTF
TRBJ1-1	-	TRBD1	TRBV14	TGTGCCAGCAGCCAAGAGGAACGTAGGGGGCGATTGAACACTGAAGCTTTCTTT	CASSQEERRGRLNTEAFF
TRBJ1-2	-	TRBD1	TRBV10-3	TGTGCCATCAGAACCGGGACAGGAGTTGGCTACACCTTC	CAIRTGTGVGYTF
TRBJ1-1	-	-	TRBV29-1	TGCAGCGTTGTAGACGGCCACACTGAAGCTTTCTTT	CSVVDGHTEAFF
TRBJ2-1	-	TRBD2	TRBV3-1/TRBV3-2	TGTGCCAGCAGCCAAGTGGGCACTAGCGGGGTTAATGAGCAGTTCTTC	CASSQVGTSGVNEQFF
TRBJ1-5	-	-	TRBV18	TGTGCCAGCACTCGGGGAGATAGCAATCAGCCCCAGCATTTT	CASTRGDSNQPQHF
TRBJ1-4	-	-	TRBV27	TGTGCCAGCAGTTTATCGCCGCCAGGAACCCTTGAAAAACTGTTTTTT	CASSLSPPGTLEKLFF
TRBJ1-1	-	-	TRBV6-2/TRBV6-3	TGTGCCAGCAGGTACACGTTAGGGGGACCGAACACTGAAGCTTTCTTT	CASRYTLGGPNTEAFF
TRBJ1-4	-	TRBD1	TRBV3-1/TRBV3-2	TGTGCCAGCAGCCCAGGGACAGTGGTCGAAAAACTGTTTTTT	CASSPGTVVEKLFF
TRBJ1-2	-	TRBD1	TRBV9	TGTGCCAGCAGCGTAGGAGACAGGGAGATGCATGGCTACACCTTC	CASSVGDREMHGYTF
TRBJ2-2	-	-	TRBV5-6	TGTGCCAGCAGCCCCAGAGCGAACACCGGGGAGCTGTTTTTT	CASSPRANTGELFF
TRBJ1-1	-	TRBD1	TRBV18	TGTGCCAGCTCACCTCAGGGGGCCCTAGTGAAGAACACTGAAGCTTTCTTT	CASSPQGALVKNTEAFF
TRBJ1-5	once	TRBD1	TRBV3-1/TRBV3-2	TGTGCCAGCAGCCAAGGTGGGACAGCCAATCAGCCCCAGCATTTT	CASSQGGTANQPQHF
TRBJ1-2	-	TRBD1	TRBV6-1	TGTGCCAGCAGTGGGGGACAGGGCGGGGATGGCTACACCTTC	CASSGGQGGDGYTF
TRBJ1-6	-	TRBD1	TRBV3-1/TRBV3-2	TGTGCCAGCAGCCAAGGGACAGGTTACAATTCACCCCTCCACTTT	CASSQGTGYNSPLHF
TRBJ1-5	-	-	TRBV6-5	TGTGCCAGCAGGGTGTGGCAGGCTCAACAGCCCCAGCATTTT	CASRVWQAQQPQHF
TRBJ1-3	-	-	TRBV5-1	TGCGCCAGTTCAGGTAATCCTGGAAACACCATATATTTT	CASSGNPGNTIYF
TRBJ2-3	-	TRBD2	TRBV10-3	TGTGCCATCCGGAGCGGGGGAACAGATACGCAGTATTTT	CAIRSGGTDTQYF
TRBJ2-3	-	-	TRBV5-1	TGCGCCAGCAGCTTGGACAGTCCCACCGTAGATACGCAGTATTTT	CASSLDSPTVDTQYF
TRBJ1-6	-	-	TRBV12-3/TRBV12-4	TGTGCCAGCACCCTGGGAGGGAATTCACCCCTCCACTTT	CASTLGGNSPLHF
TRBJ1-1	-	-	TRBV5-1	TGCGCCAGCAGCACGGGAGGCAATAAGGACACTGAAGCTTTCTTT	CASSTGGNKDTEAFF
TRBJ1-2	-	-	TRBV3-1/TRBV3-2	TGTGCCAGCAGCCAAGATGGGAGCAACTATGGCTACACCTTC	CASSQDGSNYGYTF
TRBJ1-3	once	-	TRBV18	TGTGCCAGCTCGAAGGCGGGACCCCGGGCCGGAAACACCATATATTTT	CASSKAGPRAGNTIYF
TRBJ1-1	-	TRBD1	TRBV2	TGTGCCAGCACCCGGACAGGGAGGGACACTGAAGCTTTCTTT	CASTRTGRDTEAFF
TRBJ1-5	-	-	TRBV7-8	TGTGCCAGCAGAAATACCGACCCTGATCAGCCCCAGCATTTT	CASRNTDPDQPQHF
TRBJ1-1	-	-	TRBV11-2	TGTGCCAGCAGCTTAGATCTGGTAAAGAACACTGAAGCTTTCTTT	CASSLDLVKNTEAFF
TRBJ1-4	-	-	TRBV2	TGTGCCAGCGGGGATTCCACTAATGAAAAACTGTTTTTT	CASGDSTNEKLFF
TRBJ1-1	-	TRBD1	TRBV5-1	TGCGCCAGCAGCCGGTCCGGGACAGGGGATTTCGTAGCTTTCTTT	CASSRSGTGDFVAFF
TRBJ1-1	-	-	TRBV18	TGTGCCAGCTCACCAGGAGTTGGGGCTTTCTTT	CASSPGVGAFF
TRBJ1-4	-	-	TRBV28	TGTGCCAGCAGTTCTGGAGGTCTAAATGAAAAACTGTTTTTT	CASSSGGLNEKLFF
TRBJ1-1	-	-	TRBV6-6	TGTGCCAGCAGTACTCAGGGTCGGAGTACTGAAGCTTTCTTT	CASSTQGRSTEAFF
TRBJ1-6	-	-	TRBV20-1	TGCAGTGCTAGTCCGACGGGGAATTCACCCCTCCACTTT	CSASPTGNSPLHF
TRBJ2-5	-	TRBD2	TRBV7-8	TGTGCCAGCAGCCGGGGGACTAGCATCGAGACCCAGTACTTC	CASSRGTSIETQYF
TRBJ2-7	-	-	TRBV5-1	TGCGCCAGCAGCTCCACGCGGGGCGAGCAGTACTTC	CASSSTRGEQYF
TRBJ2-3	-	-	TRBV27	TGTGCCAGCAGTTCCCTCGGCAGCTGGGGCACAGATACGCAGTATTTT	CASSSLGSWGTDTQYF
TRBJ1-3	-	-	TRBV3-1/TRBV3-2	TGTGCCAGCAGCCAAGGGGGCCCGAACACCATATATTTT	CASSQGGPNTIYF
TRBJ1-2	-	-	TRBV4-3	TGCGCCAGCAGCCGGGTAATCGGCTATGGCTACACCTTC	CASSRVIGYGYTF
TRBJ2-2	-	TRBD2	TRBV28	TGTGCCAGCAGTTATGGACTAGTTTCCGGGGAGCTGTTTTTT	CASSYGLVSGELFF